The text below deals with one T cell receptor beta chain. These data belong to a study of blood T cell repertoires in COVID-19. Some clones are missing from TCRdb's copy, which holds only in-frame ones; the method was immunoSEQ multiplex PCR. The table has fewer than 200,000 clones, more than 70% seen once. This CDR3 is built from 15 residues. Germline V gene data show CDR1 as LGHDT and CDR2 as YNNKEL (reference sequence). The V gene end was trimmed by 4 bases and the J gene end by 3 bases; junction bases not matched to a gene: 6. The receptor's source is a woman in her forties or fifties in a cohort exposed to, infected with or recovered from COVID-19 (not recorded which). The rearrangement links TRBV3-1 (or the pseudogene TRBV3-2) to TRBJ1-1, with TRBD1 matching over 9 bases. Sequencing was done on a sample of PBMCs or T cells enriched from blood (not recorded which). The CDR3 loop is CASSLFDRGDTEAFF. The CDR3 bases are TGTGCCAGCAGCCTATTCGACAGGGGGGACACTGAAGCTTTCTTT.